The 5 T cell receptor beta chains reported below all come from one sample, sequenced in a study of T cell clonality in common variable immunodeficiency. Whole-study results and caveats: Reportedly, TCR beta sequences from common variable immunodeficiency showed fewer deletions and N-nucleotide insertions.

Using immunoSEQ multiplex PCR, the repertoire was profiled, and TCRdb retains in-frame clones only, with some absent. This repertoire holds 17,000 or so clones, and none appear only once. These receptors' targets are unknown. Sequencing input: peripheral blood mononuclear cells. All receptors derive from a human donor with common variable immunodeficiency.

This clone was detected only a few times. The read ends 3 residues shy of where the CDR3 ends; the end is completed using the germline J gene. This chain links TRBV6-2 or TRBV6-3 with TRBJ2-7; D possibly corresponds to TRBD1 (5 bases). Germline lookup yields CDR1 MNHEY and CDR2 SVGEGT. This CDR3 contains 15 residues. V dropped 7 bases and J dropped 0 bases, with 16 bases sitting between them. Partial CDR3 DNA: TGTGCCAGCACCGAAACAGGCTCCTTCTCCTACGAG. Translating it yields CASTETGSFSYE. The full CDR3 protein is CASTETGSFSYEQYF.

Concerning this clone: The sequenced fragment ends 3 residues before the CDR3 boundary, so the rest is inferred from the germline J gene. The chain couples TRBV2 to TRBJ1-1; the match to TRBD1 covers 12 bases. This CDR3 is built from 15 residues. Germline values: CDR1 SNHLY, CDR2 FYNNEI. The DNA read from the CDR3 is TGTGCCAGCAAAAGGGACAGGGGGCAAGACAGAGAA. Amino acids: CASKRDRGQDRE. The full CDR3 reads CASKRDRGQDREAFF. Full variable domain (remainder filled in from reference TRBV2 and TRBJ1-1): EPEVTQTPSHQVTQMGQEVILRCVPISNHLYFYWYRQILGQKVEFLVSFYNNEISEKSEIFDDQFSVERPDGSNFTLKIRSTKLEDSAMYFCASKRDRGQDREAFFGQGTRLTVV.

In this sample, this clone turned up many times. The observed sequence ends 3 residues before the CDR3 terminus, with the missing tail filled in from the germline J gene. This chain joins TRBV7-9 and TRBJ2-2; D is unclear. Trimming removed 4 bases from V and 8 bases from J, with 2 bases in between. CDR3 length: 10 residues. Germline V CDR1 and CDR2: SEHNR, FQNEAQ (reference sequence). The DNA read from the CDR3 is TGTGCCAGCAGCTCAGGGGAG. Its protein is CASSSGE. The whole CDR3 protein reads CASSSGELFF.

Ten or more counts support this clone. Coverage ceases 3 residues before the CDR3 finishes, and the germline J gene fills in the end. The V and J genes are TRBV6-2 or TRBV6-3 and TRBJ1-2; 7 nucleotides align to TRBD1. Germline CDR1 reads MNHEY; CDR2 reads SVGEGT. The CDR3 contains 13 residues. V was clipped by 6 bases and J by 4 bases; unmatched bases: 5. CDR3 loop: CASSRDSFYGYTF. The sequenced part of the CDR3 DNA is TGTGCCAGCAGCCGGGACAGCTTCTATGGC.

This clone occurred a few times. The DNA ends 3 residues before the CDR3 does, and the rest of the CDR3 is filled in from the germline J gene. This chain joins TRBV2 and TRBJ2-5, with TRBD1 identical over 7 bases. The trim removed 4 bases at V and 3 bases at J, leaving 11 bases unmatched. The CDR3 length is 16 residues. Germline V gene sequence: CDR1 SNHLY, CDR2 FYNNEI. CDR3 DNA (partial): TGTGCCAGCAGTGGACCACCGGACAGGAGAAAAGAGACC. Protein sequence: CASSGPPDRRKET. The whole CDR3 sequence reads CASSGPPDRRKETQYF.